This T cell receptor beta chain was sequenced during a study of shared clonotypes between healthy human individuals. Trimming left V 5 bases short and J 1 base short, with 12 bases between. The CDR3 covers 16 residues. The V gene's germline CDR1 is MDHEN and CDR2 SYDVKM. The table came from immunoSEQ multiplex PCR; TCRdb's copy has only in-frame clones and leaves some out. The data contain fewer than 550,000 clones, almost 80% of them singletons. This clone was recorded a few times. Sequenced sample: PBMCs. The chain combines TRBV28 with TRBJ2-6; D gene ambiguous. The origin of this receptor is a woman aged 35 to 49 in good health. Some clones in this sample may be carry-over from other donors' samples. DNA of the CDR3: TGTGCCAGCAGTCTGCCGACTCCTTCTGGGGCCAACGTCCTGACTTTC. This gives the protein CASSLPTPSGANVLTF.